These T cell receptor beta chains were read from a single sample in a study of T cell responses to AZD1222 COVID-19 vaccine. Clones were read by immunoSEQ multiplex PCR, and TCRdb kept only the in-frame ones, dropping some. This table has about 110,000 clones, just under 95% appearing once. Here the sequenced sample was peripheral blood, taken on day 0 of AZD1222 vaccination. The receptors were gathered from an adult in good health. The CDR3 runs from the conserved cysteine through the conserved F or W. A D gene is named only where the DNA matches it firmly. Size tells how often a clone was seen (once, few, many) or the class of an expanded clone, and some rows leave it out.

>TRBV5-1|.|TRBJ1-2|.
TGCGCCAGCAGCCTAATCGGATCTAACTATGGCTACACCTTC
CASSLIGSNYGYTF
>TRBV7-3|.|TRBJ2-1|TRBD1
TGTGCCAGCAGCTTCCGACAGGGCCACAATGAGCAGTTCTTC
CASSFRQGHNEQFF
>TRBV24-1|once|TRBJ1-2|TRBD1
TGTGCCACCAGTGATCGGACAGGGCCCCACTATGGCTACACCTTC
CATSDRTGPHYGYTF
>TRBV10-3|.|TRBJ1-5|TRBD1
TGTGCCATCAGTGATGGGACAGGGGTTCGGAGCAATCAGCCCCAGCATTTT
CAISDGTGVRSNQPQHF
>TRBV2|.|TRBJ2-7|.
TGTGCCAGCATTGGAGGGGACTACGAGCAGTACTTC
CASIGGDYEQYF
>TRBV30|.|TRBJ1-2|.
TGTGCCTGGAGTTTGGGAGGATTCAACTATGGCTACACCTTC
CAWSLGGFNYGYTF
>TRBV2|.|TRBJ2-5|TRBD2
TGTGCCAGCCGAGCGGGGGCGTACCAAGAGACCCAGTACTTC
CASRAGAYQETQYF
>TRBV9|.|TRBJ2-6|.
TGTGCCAGCAGCTCCTGGGGGGCCTCTGGGGCCAACGTCCTGACTTTC
CASSSWGASGANVLTF
>TRBV2|.|TRBJ1-5|.
TGTGCCAGCAGTGAACAGGGACTCAATCAGCCCCAGCATTTT
CASSEQGLNQPQHF
>TRBV2|.|TRBJ2-7|.
TGTGCCAGTAGAGTAGGGGGTAGCGCCTACGAGCAGTACTTC
CASRVGGSAYEQYF
>TRBV5-6|.|TRBJ2-7|TRBD1
TGTGCCAGCAGCTCTGATGGGACAGGGTTATACGAGCAGTACTTC
CASSSDGTGLYEQYF
>TRBV19|.|TRBJ1-5|.
TGTGCCAGTAGCCCCGGGACAACAAGCAATCAGCCCCAGCATTTT
CASSPGTTSNQPQHF
>TRBV2|.|TRBJ2-7|TRBD2
TGTGCCAGCACCCGGGGGGGATCCTACTCCTACGAGCAGTACTTC
CASTRGGSYSYEQYF
>TRBV2|.|TRBJ2-3|.
TGTGCCAGCAGTGAAGCGGGGATACCAAGCACAGATACGCAGTATTTT
CASSEAGIPSTDTQYF
>TRBV6-1|.|TRBJ2-3|.
TGTGCCAGCAGTGAAGACTGGGAACGGGACACAGATACGCAGTATTTT
CASSEDWERDTDTQYF
>TRBV27|.|TRBJ2-1|.
TGTGCCAGCAGCCCGGGGAAGAATGAGCAGTTCTTC
CASSPGKNEQFF
>TRBV13|.|TRBJ1-1|.
TGTGCCAGCAGCTTAGGTCGGGCGGCGAGAATCGAAGCTTTCTTT
CASSLGRAARIEAFF
>TRBV28|.|TRBJ1-2|.
TGTGCCAGCAGCCCAAGATCCGGGGCCAAGTCGACTATGGCTCTTCACACCTTC
CASSPRSGAKSTMALHTF
>TRBV28|once|TRBJ2-7|.
TGTGCCAGCAGTTTAGGGAGGGGGTCCTACGAGCAGTACTTC
CASSLGRGSYEQYF
>TRBV5-8|.|TRBJ2-5|.
TGTGCCAGCAGCCCCGGACAGCCTCTGCAGGAGACCCAGTACTTC
CASSPGQPLQETQYF
>TRBV28|.|TRBJ1-2|.
TGTGCCAGCATCCGGTCAGGGAAAGGTGGCTACACCTTC
CASIRSGKGGYTF
>TRBV6-4|.|TRBJ2-1|.
TGTGCCAGCAGGCGGGACGCAAACTCCTACAATGAGCAGTTCTTC
CASRRDANSYNEQFF
>TRBV11-1|.|TRBJ2-3|TRBD2
TGTGCCAGCACTAGCGGGTTAGCCACAGATACGCAGTATTTT
CASTSGLATDTQYF
>TRBV30|few|TRBJ1-4|.
TGTGCCTGGAGGTCCCCACCGTACAGAAGAATAAATGAAAAACTGTTTTTT
CAWRSPPYRRINEKLFF
>TRBV28|.|TRBJ1-2|.
TGTGCCAGCAGGGATGGATCACATGGCTACACCTTC
CASRDGSHGYTF
>TRBV14|.|TRBJ1-2|.
TGTGCCAGCAGCCACGGGGCCTACTATGGCTACACCTTC
CASSHGAYYGYTF
>TRBV21-1|.|TRBJ1-5|.
TGTGCCAGCAGCAAAGTCGACAGTAATCAGCCCCAGCATTTT
CASSKVDSNQPQHF
>TRBV19|.|TRBJ1-4|.
TGTGCCAGTAGTATAGGAGGAGGGTTCGGCGAAAAACTGTTTTTT
CASSIGGGFGEKLFF
>TRBV4-1|once|TRBJ2-2|TRBD2
TGCGCCAGCAGCCCCCATAGCGGGGAGAAAACCGGGGAGCTGTTTTTT
CASSPHSGEKTGELFF
>TRBV12-3/TRBV12-4|.|TRBJ1-1|.
TGTGCCAGCAGTTTGACAGTGAACACTGAAGCTTTCTTT
CASSLTVNTEAFF
>TRBV10-2|.|TRBJ1-6|.
TGCGCCAGCAGTGACCCCAATTCACCCCTCCACTTT
CASSDPNSPLHF
>TRBV14|.|TRBJ1-5|.
TGTGCCAGCAGCGCGCTTAGCAATCAGCCCCAGCATTTT
CASSALSNQPQHF
>TRBV27|.|TRBJ1-6|.
TGTGCCAGCAGTTTGTTACAGCTTAATTCACCCCTCCACTTT
CASSLLQLNSPLHF
>TRBV7-2|.|TRBJ2-2|TRBD2
TGTGCCAGCAGCTTAGCACTAGCGGGGGCCAGAGGAACCGGGGAGCTGTTTTTT
CASSLALAGARGTGELFF
>TRBV14|.|TRBJ1-1|.
TGTGCCAGCAGCCAAGGGACCACAAGACAGGAAGCTTTCTTT
CASSQGTTRQEAFF
>TRBV6-5|.|TRBJ1-3|.
TGTGCCAGCAGACGAGACCGGGAGTCTGGAAACACCATATATTTT
CASRRDRESGNTIYF
>TRBV9|.|TRBJ1-2|.
TGTGCCAGCACCAGGGGTAAGGCTGGCTACACCTTC
CASTRGKAGYTF
>TRBV29-1|.|TRBJ2-2|.
TGCAGCGTTGGACGCTCAAACACCGGGGAGCTGTTTTTT
CSVGRSNTGELFF
>TRBV19|.|TRBJ2-1|TRBD1
TGTGCCAGTAGCTCCCCCGGGACAGGGGACAATGAGCAGTTCTTC
CASSSPGTGDNEQFF
>TRBV15|.|TRBJ1-1|TRBD1
TGTGCCACCAGCAGGAGACAGGGTGGGACTGAAGCTTTCTTT
CATSRRQGGTEAFF
>TRBV5-4|.|TRBJ1-1|.
TGTGCCAGCATCAATAAAGGGCGGAAGAACACTGAAGCTTTCTTT
CASINKGRKNTEAFF
>TRBV29-1|.|TRBJ1-1|.
TGCAGCGCCTACCAACAGCTCACAAACACTGAAGCTTTCTTT
CSAYQQLTNTEAFF
>TRBV24-1|.|TRBJ2-5|TRBD2
TGTGCCACCGCTCCCTACCCTAGCGGGGGAAACCAAGAGACCCAGTACTTC
CATAPYPSGGNQETQYF
>TRBV9|.|TRBJ2-7|TRBD1
TGTGCCAGCAGCGTCGGACAGGGGGCGTACGAGCAGTACTTC
CASSVGQGAYEQYF
>TRBV28|.|TRBJ1-4|TRBD1
TGTGCCAGCAGCCTCACAGGGGGCGGTAATGAAAAACTGTTTTTT
CASSLTGGGNEKLFF
>TRBV28|.|TRBJ2-5|.
TGTGCTAGCGGTAGGGCCGGTGAGACCCAGTACTTC
CASGRAGETQYF
>TRBV21-1|.|TRBJ1-1|.
TGTGCCAGCCGTTACGGGACCATTGAAGCTTTCTTT
CASRYGTIEAFF